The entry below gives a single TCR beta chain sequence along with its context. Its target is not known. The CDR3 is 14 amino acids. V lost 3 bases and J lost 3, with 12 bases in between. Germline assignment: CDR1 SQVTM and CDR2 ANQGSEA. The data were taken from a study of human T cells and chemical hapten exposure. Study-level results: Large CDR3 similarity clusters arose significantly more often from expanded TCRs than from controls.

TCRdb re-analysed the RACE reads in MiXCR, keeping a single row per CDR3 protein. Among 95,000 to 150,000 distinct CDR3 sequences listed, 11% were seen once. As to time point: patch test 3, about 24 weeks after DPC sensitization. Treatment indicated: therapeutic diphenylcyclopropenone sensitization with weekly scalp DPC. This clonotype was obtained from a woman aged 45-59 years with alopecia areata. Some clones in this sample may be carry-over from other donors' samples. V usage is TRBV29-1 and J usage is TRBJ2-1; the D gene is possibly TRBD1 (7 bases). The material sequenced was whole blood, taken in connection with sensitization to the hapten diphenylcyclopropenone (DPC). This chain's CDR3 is CSVDGQGGYNEQFF. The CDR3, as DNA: TGCAGCGTTGACGGGCAGGGGGGCTACAATGAGCAGTTCTTC.